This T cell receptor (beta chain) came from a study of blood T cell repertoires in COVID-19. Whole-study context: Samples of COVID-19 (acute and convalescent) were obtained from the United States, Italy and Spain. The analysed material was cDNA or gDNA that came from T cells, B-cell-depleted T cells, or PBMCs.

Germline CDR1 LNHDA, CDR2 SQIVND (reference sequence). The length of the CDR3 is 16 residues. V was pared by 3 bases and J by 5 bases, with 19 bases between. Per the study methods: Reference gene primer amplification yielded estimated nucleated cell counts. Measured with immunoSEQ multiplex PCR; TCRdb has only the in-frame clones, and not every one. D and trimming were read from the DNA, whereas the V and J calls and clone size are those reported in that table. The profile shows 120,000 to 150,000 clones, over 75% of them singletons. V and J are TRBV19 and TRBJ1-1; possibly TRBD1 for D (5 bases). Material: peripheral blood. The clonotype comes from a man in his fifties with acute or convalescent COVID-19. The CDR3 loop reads CASSMTGVWKETEAFF. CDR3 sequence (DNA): TGTGCCAGTAGTATGACGGGGGTTTGGAAGGAGACTGAAGCTTTCTTT.